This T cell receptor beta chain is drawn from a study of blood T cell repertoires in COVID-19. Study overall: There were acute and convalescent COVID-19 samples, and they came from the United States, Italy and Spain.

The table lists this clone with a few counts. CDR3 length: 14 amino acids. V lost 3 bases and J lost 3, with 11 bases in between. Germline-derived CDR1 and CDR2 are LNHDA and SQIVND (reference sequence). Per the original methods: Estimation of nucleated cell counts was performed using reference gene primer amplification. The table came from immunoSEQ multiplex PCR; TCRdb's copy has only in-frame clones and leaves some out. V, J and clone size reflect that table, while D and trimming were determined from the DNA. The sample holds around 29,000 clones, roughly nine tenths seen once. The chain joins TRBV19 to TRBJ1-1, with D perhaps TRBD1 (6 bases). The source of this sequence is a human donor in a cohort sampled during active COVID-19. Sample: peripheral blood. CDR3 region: CASSIPGGHTEAFF. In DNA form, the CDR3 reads TGTGCCAGTAGTATTCCGGGGGGCCACACTGAAGCTTTCTTT.